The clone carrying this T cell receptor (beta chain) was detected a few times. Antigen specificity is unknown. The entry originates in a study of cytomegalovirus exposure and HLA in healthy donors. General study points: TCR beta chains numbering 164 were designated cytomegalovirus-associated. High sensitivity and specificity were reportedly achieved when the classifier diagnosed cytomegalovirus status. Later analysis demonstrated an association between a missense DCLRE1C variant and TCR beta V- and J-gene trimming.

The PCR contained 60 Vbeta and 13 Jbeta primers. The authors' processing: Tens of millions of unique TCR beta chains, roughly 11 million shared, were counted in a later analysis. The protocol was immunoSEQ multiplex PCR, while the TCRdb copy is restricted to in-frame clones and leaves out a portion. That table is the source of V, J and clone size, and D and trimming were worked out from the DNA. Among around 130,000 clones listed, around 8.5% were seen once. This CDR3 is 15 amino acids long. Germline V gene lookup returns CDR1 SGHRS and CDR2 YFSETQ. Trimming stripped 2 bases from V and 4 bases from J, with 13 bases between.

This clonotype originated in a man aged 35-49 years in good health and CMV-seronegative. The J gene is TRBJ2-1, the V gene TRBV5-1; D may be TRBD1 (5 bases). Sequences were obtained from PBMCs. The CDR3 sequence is CASSFGRVDYNEQFF. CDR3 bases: TGCGCCAGCAGCTTCGGCAGGGTCGATTACAATGAGCAGTTCTTC.